One and the same sample provided the 10 T cell receptor beta chains below, sequenced in a study of vaccination and CD4 T cells after COVID-19. Treatment indicated: roughly ten-day PBMC culture with coronavirus spike peptide pools or control peptides (ViraFEST assay). The antigens of these receptors remain unknown. Researchers used the Oncomine TCR Beta short-read assay to sequence DNA from cultured CD4+ T cells. Each CDR3 protein gets one entry after TCRdb re-called the PCR reads with MiXCR. The data contain approximately 19,000 distinct CDR3 sequences, about three fifths of them seen just once; the ten biggest clones take up around 8%. The sample was CD4+ T cells from blood, cultured in vitro. Receptors originate from a human donor who had recovered from COVID-19.

The rearrangement joins TRBV20-1 to TRBJ2-3; D may be TRBD2 (6 bases). Germline loops: CDR1 DFQATT, CDR2 SNEGSKA (reference sequence). The CDR3 covers 13 residues. V was clipped by 2 bases and J by 13 bases, with 19 bases between them. CDR3 in amino acids: CSARTGLADPEYF. CDR3 nucleotides: TGCAGTGCTAGAACCGGTTTAGCGGACCCCGAGTATTTT.

This clonotype was picked up a small number of times. The V gene is TRBV12-3 or TRBV12-4, the J gene TRBJ2-5; D unclear. This CDR3 region has 11 residues. V gave up 4 bases and J gave up 5 bases, with 5 bases separating them. Written as DNA, the CDR3 is TGTGCCAGCAGTTCCTGGGAGACCCAGTACTTC. Encoded protein: CASSSWETQYF.

This clonotype was seen a handful of times. The chain couples TRBV6-1 to TRBJ2-1; D is undetermined. Trimming removed 6 bases at V and 5 bases at J, with 14 bases between. The CDR3 has 14 amino acids. From germline, CDR1 is MNHNS and CDR2 SASEGT. This CDR3 reads CASSPRAFDNEQFF. The DNA of the CDR3 is TGTGCCAGCAGCCCTAGAGCCTTCGACAATGAGCAGTTCTTC.

This clonotype turned up a few times. The chain uses TRBV7-9 and TRBJ2-3; TRBD2 matches at 8 bases. With 1 base clipped from V and 1 base from J, the junction kept 1 base outside the gene matches. Per germline, CDR1 SEHNR and CDR2 FQNEAQ (reference sequence). The CDR3 extends over 15 amino acids. CDR3 region: CASSLETSGTDTQYF. The CDR3 DNA sequence: TGTGCCAGCAGCTTAGAGACTAGCGGCACAGATACGCAGTATTTT.

The chain has TRBV6-5 and TRBJ1-2; unclear D gene. Between the trimmed V and J ends, which lost 2 bases and 2 bases, there was a span of 9 bases. Germline V lookup: CDR1 MNHEY, CDR2 SVGAGI. This CDR3 contains 14 residues. CDR3 DNA sequence: TGTGCCAGCAGTTACGGTAGACGGAACTATGGCTACACCTTC. Amino acids: CASSYGRRNYGYTF.

The chain employs TRBV6-2 or TRBV6-3 and TRBJ2-7; the D gene is possibly TRBD1 (5 bases). This CDR3 is built from 13 residues. CDR1 MNHEY and CDR2 SVGEGT come from the germline V gene. Trimming left V 0 bases short and J 7 bases short, with 10 bases between. CDR3 in DNA: TGTGCCAGCAGTTACTCGAGTAGGACAGAGCAGTACTTC. Its translation: CASSYSSRTEQYF.

The chain has TRBV27 and TRBJ2-2; 10 nucleotides agree with TRBD2. Germline V gives CDR1 MNHEY, CDR2 SMNVEV (reference sequence). Trimming at V came to 2 bases and at J to 8 bases, leaving 8 bases not matched to a gene. This CDR3 comprises 16 residues. CDR3 DNA: TGTGCCAGCAGTTTAGGGGCTAGCGGGAGAGGTGGGGAGCTGTTTTTT. It translates to CASSLGASGRGGELFF.

V usage is TRBV27 and J usage is TRBJ2-7; a weak D match, TRBD1 (5 bases). Germline V lookup: CDR1 MNHEY, CDR2 SMNVEV (reference sequence). V was trimmed by 6 bases and J by 7 bases, leaving 10 bases between them. The CDR3 is made up of 11 amino acids. CDR3 residues: CASSSRGEQYF. CDR3 coding DNA: TGTGCCAGCAGCTCAAGGGGAGAGCAGTACTTC.

This chain connects TRBV20-1 to TRBJ1-6; 7 bases align to TRBD1. This CDR3 comprises 13 residues. Losses at the gene ends were 5 bases for V and 7 bases for J; bases not matched to a gene: 5. Germline CDR1 DFQATT, CDR2 SNEGSKA (reference sequence). CDR3 sequence reads: CSAWTGSNSPLHF. DNA of the CDR3: TGCAGTGCTTGGACAGGCTCCAATTCACCCCTCCACTTT.

A few counts support this clonotype. V usage is TRBV4-1 and J usage is TRBJ2-2; D unclear. The V end was cut by 0 bases, the J end by 6 bases, with 11 bases between. Germline loops: CDR1 MGHRA, CDR2 YSYEKL. This CDR3 is 15 amino acids long. The CDR3: CASSQERSGPGELFF. The CDR3 region has the DNA TGCGCCAGCAGCCAAGAACGGTCCGGGCCCGGGGAGCTGTTTTTT.